This T cell receptor beta chain was retrieved from a study of blood T cell repertoires in COVID-19. Produced via immunoSEQ multiplex PCR; TCRdb's table is partial and in-frame only. Of approximately 270,000 clones in the sample, over 75% were seen once. The V gene lost 4 bases and the J gene lost 6 bases, with 13 bases spanning the gap. CDR3 length: 13 amino acids. Per the germline V gene, CDR1 is LGHDT and CDR2 is YNNKEL (reference sequence). The material sequenced was peripheral blood. This sequence joins TRBV3-1 (or the pseudogene TRBV3-2) and TRBJ2-7; perhaps TRBD2 as D (6 bases). The clonotype was recovered from a human donor with COVID-19, enrolled during active disease. The donor label of this sample is uncertain. The CDR3 here is CASSLGPGGEQYF. CDR3 nucleotides: TGTGCCAGCAGCCTAGGACCCGGGGGCGAGCAGTACTTC.